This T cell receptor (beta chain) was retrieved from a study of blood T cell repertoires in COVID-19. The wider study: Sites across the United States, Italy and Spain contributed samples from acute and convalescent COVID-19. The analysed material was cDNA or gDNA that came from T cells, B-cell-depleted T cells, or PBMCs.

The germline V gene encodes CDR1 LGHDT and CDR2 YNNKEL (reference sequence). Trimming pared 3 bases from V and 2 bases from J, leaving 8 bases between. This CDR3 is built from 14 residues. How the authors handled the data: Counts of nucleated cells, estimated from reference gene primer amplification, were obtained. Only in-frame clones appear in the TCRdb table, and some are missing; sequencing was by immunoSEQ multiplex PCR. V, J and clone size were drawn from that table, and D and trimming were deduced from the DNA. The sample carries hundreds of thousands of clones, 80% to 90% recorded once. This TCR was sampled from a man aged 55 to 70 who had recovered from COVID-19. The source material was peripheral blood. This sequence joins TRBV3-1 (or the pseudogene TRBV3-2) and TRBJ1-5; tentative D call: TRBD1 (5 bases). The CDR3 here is CASSQGGGNQPQHF. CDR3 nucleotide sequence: TGTGCCAGCAGCCAGGGGGGGGGCAATCAGCCCCAGCATTTT.